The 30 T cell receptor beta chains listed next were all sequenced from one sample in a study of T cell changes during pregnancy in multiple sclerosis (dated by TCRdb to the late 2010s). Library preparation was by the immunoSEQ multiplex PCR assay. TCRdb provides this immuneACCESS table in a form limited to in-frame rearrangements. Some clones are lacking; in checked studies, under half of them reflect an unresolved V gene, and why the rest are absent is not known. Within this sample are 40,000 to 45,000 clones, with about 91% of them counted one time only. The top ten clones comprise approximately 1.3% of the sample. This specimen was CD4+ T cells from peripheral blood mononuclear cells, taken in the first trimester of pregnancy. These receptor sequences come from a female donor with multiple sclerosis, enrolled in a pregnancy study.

In DNA, the CDR3 is TGTGCCAGCAGTACAATCGGGGGGAACACTGAAGCTTTCTTT. As protein: CASSTIGGNTEAFF. The V gene is TRBV28, the J gene TRBJ1-1, with D possibly matching TRBD1 (5 bases). The V end lost 5 bases, the J end lost 1 base, and 11 bases lay between the germline ends. The CDR3 is made up of 14 amino acids. CDR1 is MDHEN and CDR2 is SYDVKM in the germline V gene.

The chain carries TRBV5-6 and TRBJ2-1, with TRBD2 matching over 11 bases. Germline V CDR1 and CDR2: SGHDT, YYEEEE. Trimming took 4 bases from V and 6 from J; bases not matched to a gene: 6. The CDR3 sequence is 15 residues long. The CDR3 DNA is TGTGCCAGCAGCAACTGGGGGACTAGCGGCAATGAGCAGTTCTTC. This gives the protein CASSNWGTSGNEQFF.

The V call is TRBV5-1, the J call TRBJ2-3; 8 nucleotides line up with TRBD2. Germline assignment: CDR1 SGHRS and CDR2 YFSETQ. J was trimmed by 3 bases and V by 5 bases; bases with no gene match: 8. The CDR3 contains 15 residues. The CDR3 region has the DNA TGCGCCAGCAGGATCCGGGAGGGCCGGACAGATACGCAGTATTTT. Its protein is CASRIREGRTDTQYF.

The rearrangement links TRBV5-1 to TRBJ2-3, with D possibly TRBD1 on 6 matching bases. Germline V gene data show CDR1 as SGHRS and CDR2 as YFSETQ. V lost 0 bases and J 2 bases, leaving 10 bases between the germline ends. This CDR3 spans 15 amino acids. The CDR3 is CASSLGAGDTDTQYF. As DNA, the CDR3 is TGCGCCAGCAGCTTGGGGGCAGGGGACACAGATACGCAGTATTTT.

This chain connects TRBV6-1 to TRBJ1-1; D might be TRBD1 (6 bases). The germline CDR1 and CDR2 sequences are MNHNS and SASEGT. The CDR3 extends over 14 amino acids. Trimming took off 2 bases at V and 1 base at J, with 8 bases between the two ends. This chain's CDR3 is CASSEHRENTEAFF. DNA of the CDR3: TGTGCCAGCAGTGAACACAGGGAGAACACTGAAGCTTTCTTT.

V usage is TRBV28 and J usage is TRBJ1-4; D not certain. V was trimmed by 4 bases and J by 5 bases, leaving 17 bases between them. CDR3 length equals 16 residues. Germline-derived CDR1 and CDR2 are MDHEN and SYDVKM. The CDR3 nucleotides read TGTGCCAGCAGTTCCCCCCTCGGGAGAGGGAATGAAAAACTGTTTTTT. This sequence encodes CASSSPLGRGNEKLFF. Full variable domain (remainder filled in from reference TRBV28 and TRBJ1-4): DVKVTQSSRYLVKRTGEKVFLECVQDMDHENMFWYRQDPGLGLRLIYFSYDVKMKEKGDIPEGYSVSREKKERFSLILESASTNQTSMYLCASSSPLGRGNEKLFFGSGTQLSVL.

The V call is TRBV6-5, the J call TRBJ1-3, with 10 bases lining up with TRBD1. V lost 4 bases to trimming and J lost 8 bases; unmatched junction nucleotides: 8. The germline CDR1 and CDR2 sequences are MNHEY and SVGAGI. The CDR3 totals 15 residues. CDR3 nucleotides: TGTGCCAGCAGTTCCGGGACAGGGGTCCCTCACACCATATATTTT. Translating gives CASSSGTGVPHTIYF.

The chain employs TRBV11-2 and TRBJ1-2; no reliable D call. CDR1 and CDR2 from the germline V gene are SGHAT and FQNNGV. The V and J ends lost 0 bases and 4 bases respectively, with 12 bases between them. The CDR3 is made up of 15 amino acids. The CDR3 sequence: CASSLDGSPLYGYTF. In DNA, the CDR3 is TGTGCCAGCAGCTTAGATGGCAGTCCCCTCTATGGCTACACCTTC.

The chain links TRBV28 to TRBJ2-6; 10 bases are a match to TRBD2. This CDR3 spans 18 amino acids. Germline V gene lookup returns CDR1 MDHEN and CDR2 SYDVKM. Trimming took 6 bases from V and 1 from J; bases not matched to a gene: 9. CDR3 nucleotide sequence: TGTGCCAGCAGCCCTCAGGGGACTAGCGCATCTGGGGCCAACGTCCTGACTTTC. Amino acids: CASSPQGTSASGANVLTF.

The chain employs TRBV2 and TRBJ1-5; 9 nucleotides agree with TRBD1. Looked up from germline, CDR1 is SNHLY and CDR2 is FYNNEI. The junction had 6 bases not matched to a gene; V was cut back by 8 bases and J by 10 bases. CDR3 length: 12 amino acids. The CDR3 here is CASGTGMKPQHF. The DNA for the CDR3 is TGTGCCAGCGGGACAGGGATGAAACCCCAGCATTTT.

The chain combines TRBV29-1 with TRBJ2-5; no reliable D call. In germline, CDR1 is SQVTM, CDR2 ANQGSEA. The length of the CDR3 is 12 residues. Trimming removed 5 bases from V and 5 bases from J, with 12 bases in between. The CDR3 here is CSVSRSEETQYF. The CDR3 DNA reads TGCAGCGTTTCCCGCAGCGAGGAGACCCAGTACTTC.

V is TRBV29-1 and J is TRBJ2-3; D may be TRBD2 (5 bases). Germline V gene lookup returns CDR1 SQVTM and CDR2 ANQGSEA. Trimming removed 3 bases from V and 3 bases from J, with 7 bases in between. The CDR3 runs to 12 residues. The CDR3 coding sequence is TGCAGCGTTGACGAGGGTACAGATACGCAGTATTTT. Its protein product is CSVDEGTDTQYF.

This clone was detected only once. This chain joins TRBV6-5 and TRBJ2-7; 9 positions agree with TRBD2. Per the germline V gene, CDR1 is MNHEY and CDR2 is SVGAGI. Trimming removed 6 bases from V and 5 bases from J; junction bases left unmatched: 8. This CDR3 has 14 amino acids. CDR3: CASSAGTSNHEQYF. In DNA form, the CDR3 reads TGTGCCAGCAGCGCCGGGACTAGCAACCACGAGCAGTACTTC.

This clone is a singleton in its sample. The CDR3 DNA sequence: TGTGCCAGCAGTCCCGGGTTCCCAGAAGGCGGGGAGCTGTTTTTT. Translated: CASSPGFPEGGELFF. The gene calls are TRBV11-3 and TRBJ2-2; D not resolved. The CDR3 is made up of 15 amino acids. V was cut by 6 bases and J by 7 bases, with 18 bases left in between. Germline CDR1 SGHNT, CDR2 YENEEA.

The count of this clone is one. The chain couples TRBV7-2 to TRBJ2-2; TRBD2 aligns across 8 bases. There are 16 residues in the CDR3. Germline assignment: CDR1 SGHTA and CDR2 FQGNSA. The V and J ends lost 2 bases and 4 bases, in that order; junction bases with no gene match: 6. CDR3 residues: CASSLTGTRGTGELFF. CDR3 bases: TGTGCCAGCAGCTTAACCGGGACTAGGGGCACCGGGGAGCTGTTTTTT.

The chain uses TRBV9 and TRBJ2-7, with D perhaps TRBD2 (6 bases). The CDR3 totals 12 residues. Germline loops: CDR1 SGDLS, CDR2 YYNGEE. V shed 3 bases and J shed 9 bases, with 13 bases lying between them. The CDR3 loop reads CASSEGRGAQYF. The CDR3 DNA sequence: TGTGCCAGCAGCGAGGGCCGCGGGGCGCAGTACTTC.

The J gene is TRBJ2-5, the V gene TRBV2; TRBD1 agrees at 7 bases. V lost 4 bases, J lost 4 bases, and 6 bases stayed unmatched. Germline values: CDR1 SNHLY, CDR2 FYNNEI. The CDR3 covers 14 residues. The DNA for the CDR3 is TGTGCCAGCAGTGGGCGGGCAGGGGGAGAGACCCAGTACTTC. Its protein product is CASSGRAGGETQYF.

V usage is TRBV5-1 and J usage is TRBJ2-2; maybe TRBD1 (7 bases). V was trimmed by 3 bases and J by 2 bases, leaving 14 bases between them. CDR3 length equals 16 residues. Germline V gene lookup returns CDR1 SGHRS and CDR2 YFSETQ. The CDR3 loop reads CASSSGGGGNTGELFF. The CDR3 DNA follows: TGCGCCAGCAGCTCGGGTGGAGGGGGCAACACCGGGGAGCTGTTTTTT.

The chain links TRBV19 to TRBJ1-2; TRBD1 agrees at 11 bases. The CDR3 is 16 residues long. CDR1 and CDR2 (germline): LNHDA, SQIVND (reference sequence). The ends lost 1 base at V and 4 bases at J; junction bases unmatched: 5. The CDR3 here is CASSIARTGGIYGYTF. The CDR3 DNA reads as TGTGCCAGTAGTATAGCTCGGACAGGGGGCATCTATGGCTACACCTTC.

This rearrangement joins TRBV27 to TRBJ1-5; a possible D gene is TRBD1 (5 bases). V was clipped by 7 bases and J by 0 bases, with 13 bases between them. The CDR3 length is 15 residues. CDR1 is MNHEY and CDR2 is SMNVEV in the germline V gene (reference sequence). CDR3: CASTLTGVSNQPQHF. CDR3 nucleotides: TGTGCCAGCACCTTAACGGGGGTTAGCAATCAGCCCCAGCATTTT.

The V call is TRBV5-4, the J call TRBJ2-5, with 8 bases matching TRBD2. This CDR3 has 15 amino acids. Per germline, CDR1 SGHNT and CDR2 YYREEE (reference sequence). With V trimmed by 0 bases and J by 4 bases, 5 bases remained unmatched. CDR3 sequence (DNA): TGTGCCAGCAGCTTGGATTCCGGGGGGGGAGAGACCCAGTACTTC. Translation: CASSLDSGGGETQYF.

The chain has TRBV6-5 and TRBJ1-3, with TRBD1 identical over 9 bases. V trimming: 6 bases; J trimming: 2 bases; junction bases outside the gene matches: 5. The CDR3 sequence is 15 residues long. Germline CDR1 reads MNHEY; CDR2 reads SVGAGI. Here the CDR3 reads CASRSGQGTGNTIYF. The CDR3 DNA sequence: TGTGCCAGCAGATCGGGACAGGGCACTGGAAACACCATATATTTT.

The CDR3 bases are TGCGCCAGCAGTGGAGGAGTCGGACTAGCGGGAGGCAATGAGCAGTTCTTC. This encodes CASSGGVGLAGGNEQFF. The V gene is TRBV10-1, the J gene TRBJ2-1; TRBD2 aligns across 14 bases. After removal of 4 bases from V and 6 bases from J, the junction contained 8 bases not matched to a gene. Germline CDR1 reads WNHNN; CDR2 reads SYGVQD (reference sequence). The CDR3 is 17 residues long.

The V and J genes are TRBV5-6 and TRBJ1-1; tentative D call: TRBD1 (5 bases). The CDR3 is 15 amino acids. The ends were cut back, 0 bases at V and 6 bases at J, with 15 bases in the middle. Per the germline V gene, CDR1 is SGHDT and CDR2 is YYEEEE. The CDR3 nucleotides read TGTGCCAGCAGCTTGGTAGGGGTTATGCGCCCTGAAGCTTTCTTT. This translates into CASSLVGVMRPEAFF. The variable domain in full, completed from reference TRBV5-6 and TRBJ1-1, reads DAGVTQSPTHLIKTRGQQVTLRCSPKSGHDTVSWYQQALGQGPQFIFQYYEEEERQRGNFPDRFSGHQFPNYSSELNVNALLLGDSALYLCASSLVGVMRPEAFFGQGTRLTVV.

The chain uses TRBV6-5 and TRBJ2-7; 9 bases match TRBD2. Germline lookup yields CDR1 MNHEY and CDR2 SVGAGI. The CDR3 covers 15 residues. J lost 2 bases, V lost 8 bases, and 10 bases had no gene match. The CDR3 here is CASRQGLAGTYEQYF. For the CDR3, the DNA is TGTGCCAGCCGGCAGGGGCTAGCGGGAACCTACGAGCAGTACTTC.

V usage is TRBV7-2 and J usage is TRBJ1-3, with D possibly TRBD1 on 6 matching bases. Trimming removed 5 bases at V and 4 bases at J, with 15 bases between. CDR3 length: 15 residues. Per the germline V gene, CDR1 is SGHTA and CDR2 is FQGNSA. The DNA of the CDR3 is TGTGCCAGCAGCGCCTTACAGGGATCCGGAAACACCATATATTTT. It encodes CASSALQGSGNTIYF.

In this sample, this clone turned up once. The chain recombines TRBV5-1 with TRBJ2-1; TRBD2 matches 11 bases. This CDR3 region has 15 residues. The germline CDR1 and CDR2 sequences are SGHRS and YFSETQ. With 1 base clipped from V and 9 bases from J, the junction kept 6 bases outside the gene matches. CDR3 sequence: CASSLTSGSNFEQFF. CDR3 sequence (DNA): TGCGCCAGCAGCTTGACTAGCGGGAGTAACTTTGAGCAGTTCTTC.

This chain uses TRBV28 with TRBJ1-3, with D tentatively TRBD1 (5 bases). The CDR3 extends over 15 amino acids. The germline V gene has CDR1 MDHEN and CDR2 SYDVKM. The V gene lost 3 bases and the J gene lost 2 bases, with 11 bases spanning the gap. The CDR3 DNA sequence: TGTGCCAGCAGTTTTGCCAGGGCCACTGGAAACACCATATATTTT. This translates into CASSFARATGNTIYF.

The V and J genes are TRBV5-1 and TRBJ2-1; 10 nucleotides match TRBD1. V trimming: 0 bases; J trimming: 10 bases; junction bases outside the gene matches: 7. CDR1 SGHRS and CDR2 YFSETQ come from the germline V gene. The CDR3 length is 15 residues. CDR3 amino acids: CASSLGDRGWSEQFF. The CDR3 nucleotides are TGCGCCAGCAGCTTGGGGGACAGGGGTTGGAGCGAGCAGTTCTTC.

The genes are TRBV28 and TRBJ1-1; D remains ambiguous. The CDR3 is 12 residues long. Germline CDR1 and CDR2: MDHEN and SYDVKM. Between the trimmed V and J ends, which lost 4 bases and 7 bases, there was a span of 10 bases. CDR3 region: CASSSHPVEAFF. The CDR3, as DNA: TGTGCCAGCAGTTCCCACCCAGTTGAAGCTTTCTTT.